The 14 T cell receptor beta chains given below trace back to one sample, sequenced in a study of CD8 T cells in Susac syndrome. With random hexamers, roughly 0.45 to 1 ug RNA was reverse transcribed. TCRdb analysed the immunoSEQ multiplex PCR reads with MiXCR anew, one entry per CDR3 protein. The sample has tens of thousands of distinct CDR3 sequences; about 92% are singletons. The sequenced sample consisted of CD4+ T cells from PBMCs. The receptors were gathered from a human donor with Susac syndrome.

V gene TRBV6-2 or TRBV6-3 combines with J gene TRBJ2-3; TRBD1 might be the D (6 bases). Germline-derived CDR1 and CDR2 are MNHEY and SVGEGT. The CDR3 is 17 residues long. Between the trimmed V and J ends, which lost 6 bases and 1 base, there was a span of 20 bases. CDR3 bases: TGTGCCAGCAGACCTAAAATTTTTGGGGGCCGCACAGATACGCAGTATTTT. Translated: CASRPKIFGGRTDTQYF.

The CDR3 loop reads CASTNPGWLAGQLVGPDTQYF. Here the CDR3 DNA reads TGTGCCAGCACCAACCCGGGCTGGCTAGCGGGCCAACTGGTGGGGCCAGATACGCAGTATTTT. This chain links TRBV28 with TRBJ2-3, with 8 bases fitting TRBD2. Germline assignment: CDR1 MDHEN and CDR2 SYDVKM. V trimming: 7 bases; J trimming: 4 bases; junction bases outside the gene matches: 28. The CDR3 runs 21 residues. The full variable domain, completed using reference TRBV28 and TRBJ2-3, is DVKVTQSSRYLVKRTGEKVFLECVQDMDHENMFWYRQDPGLGLRLIYFSYDVKMKEKGDIPEGYSVSREKKERFSLILESASTNQTSMYLCASTNPGWLAGQLVGPDTQYFGPGTRLTVL.

The V and J genes are TRBV24-1 and TRBJ1-2; 12 bases line up with TRBD1. This CDR3 region has 17 residues. CDR1 is KGHDR, CDR2 SFDVKD, per germline. The ends lost 3 bases at V and 5 bases at J; junction bases unmatched: 9. CDR3 coding DNA: TGTGCCACCAGTGATGCTGCAGGGACAGGGGGCGAGTATGGCTACACCTTC. Protein: CATSDAAGTGGEYGYTF.

The chain employs TRBV28 and TRBJ2-3, with TRBD2 matching 7 bases. The length of the CDR3 is 15 residues. CDR1 is MDHEN, CDR2 SYDVKM, per germline. J lost 6 bases, V lost 6 bases, and 12 bases had no gene match. The CDR3 DNA reads as TGTGCCAGCAGCCGAGGGACTACGGGGGAGGATACGCAGTATTTT. It specifies CASSRGTTGEDTQYF. Full variable domain (outside the CDR3, taken from reference TRBV28 and TRBJ2-3): DVKVTQSSRYLVKRTGEKVFLECVQDMDHENMFWYRQDPGLGLRLIYFSYDVKMKEKGDIPEGYSVSREKKERFSLILESASTNQTSMYLCASSRGTTGEDTQYFGPGTRLTVL.

V and J are TRBV2 and TRBJ2-2, with D unresolved. Germline V gives CDR1 SNHLY, CDR2 FYNNEI. The CDR3 loop spans 13 amino acids. V was shortened by 5 bases and J by 7 bases, with 11 bases between the two germline ends. The CDR3 bases are TGTGCCAGCAGTTCCGACCTTGGCGGGGAGCTGTTTTTT. As protein: CASSSDLGGELFF.

The rearrangement links TRBV7-8 to TRBJ2-7; the D gene is possibly TRBD2 (7 bases). The germline V and J ends were trimmed by 1 base and 3 bases, with 13 bases remaining between them. This CDR3 region has 15 residues. Germline V gene data show CDR1 as SGHVS and CDR2 as FQNEAQ. In nucleotides, the CDR3 is TGTGCCAGCAGCTTAGAGGGCGGGGGCCTCTACGAGCAGTACTTC. Translated, it gives CASSLEGGGLYEQYF.

The chain uses TRBV20-1 and TRBJ2-7; 9 bases fit TRBD1. Germline CDR1 and CDR2: DFQATT and SNEGSKA (reference sequence). CDR3 length: 15 residues. V dropped 3 bases and J dropped 5; count of bases not matched to a gene: 11. CDR3 nucleotides: TGCAGTGCTAGCGCCCGGGACAGGGCTTTACACGAGCAGTACTTC. Encoded protein: CSASARDRALHEQYF.

The chain employs TRBV20-1 and TRBJ1-5; D is perhaps TRBD1 (5 bases). The CDR3 runs 15 residues. The V gene lost 6 bases and the J gene lost 1 base, with 16 bases spanning the gap. Germline V gives CDR1 DFQATT, CDR2 SNEGSKA (reference sequence). CDR3 region: CSARNPGRSNQPQHF. The CDR3 region has the DNA TGCAGTGCCAGAAACCCAGGGAGAAGCAATCAGCCCCAGCATTTT.

The chain has TRBV4-2 and TRBJ2-4; D gene ambiguous. Trimming removed 1 base from V and 0 bases from J, with 7 bases in between. The CDR3 totals 15 residues. In germline, CDR1 is LGHNA, CDR2 YNFKEQ. The CDR3 spells CASSQGHLAKNIQYF. In DNA form, the CDR3 reads TGTGCCAGCAGCCAAGGGCATTTAGCCAAAAACATTCAGTACTTC.

This clonotype was seen just once. The chain carries TRBV12-3 or TRBV12-4 and TRBJ1-1, with no clear D. V was pared by 3 bases and J by 5 bases, with 7 bases between. The CDR3 contains 12 residues. CDR3 in DNA: TGTGCCAGCAGTTTTTGGAGGACTGAAGCTTTCTTT. Residues: CASSFWRTEAFF.

The chain is built from TRBV4-3 and TRBJ1-2; maybe TRBD1 (5 bases). With 1 base removed from V and 4 bases from J, the gap between germline ends came to 13 bases. Germline CDR1 is LGHNA and CDR2 is YSLEER. The CDR3 length is 15 residues. CDR3 nucleotides: TGCGCCAGCAGCCAAGGCCGACAGACGGCCTATGGCTACACCTTC. Translated, it gives CASSQGRQTAYGYTF.

J is TRBJ2-5 and V is TRBV28, with D possibly matching TRBD1 (5 bases). CDR1 and CDR2 from the germline V gene are MDHEN and SYDVKM. Deletions cut 4 bases from V and 5 bases from J, with 17 bases between. The CDR3 totals 15 residues. The CDR3, as DNA: TGTGCCAGCAGTTCCGCCCGGGCCAGGGCGGAGACCCAGTACTTC. Residues: CASSSARARAETQYF.

The J gene is TRBJ1-3, the V gene TRBV25-1; no reliable D call. The germline V gene has CDR1 MGHDK and CDR2 SYGVNS. The CDR3 is 13 residues long. The V end lost 7 bases, the J end lost 3 bases, and 10 bases lay between the germline ends. The CDR3 reads CASKRHRGNTIYF. CDR3 nucleotides: TGTGCCAGCAAAAGACACCGTGGAAACACCATATATTTT.

The chain links TRBV20-1 to TRBJ1-5; no clear D. The V gene's germline CDR1 is DFQATT and CDR2 SNEGSKA (reference sequence). V was trimmed by 5 bases and J by 11 bases, leaving 13 bases between them. This CDR3 spans 11 amino acids. This CDR3 reads CSAAFQEAQHF. In DNA, the CDR3 is TGCAGTGCTGCTTTTCAAGAGGCCCAGCATTTT.